This TCR beta chain was obtained from a study of shared clonotypes between healthy human individuals. Donors had no recently reported acute infections or vaccinations and were HIV-negative. V lost 2 bases, J lost 3 bases, and 1 base stayed unmatched. The germline V gene encodes CDR1 SGHRS and CDR2 YFSETQ. The CDR3 sequence is 13 residues long. Using immunoSEQ multiplex PCR, the repertoire was profiled, and TCRdb retains in-frame clones only, with some absent. The table records 450,000 to 500,000 clones, around 78% of them present only once. The sequence derives from a woman in her forties in good health. Some clones in this sample may be carry-over from other donors' samples. Sequences were obtained from PBMCs. V gene TRBV5-1 combines with J gene TRBJ1-1; 7 nucleotides line up with TRBD1. CDR3 bases: TGCGCCAGCAGCTTTCAGGGGGACACTGAAGCTTTCTTT. The encoded protein is CASSFQGDTEAFF.